What follows describes a single TCR beta chain. There is no known antigen for this receptor. No per-base quality is available; no much larger clone lies one base away. The cohort comprised some 730 healthy bone marrow donors. At the time of sampling, all cohort members were nominally healthy, though unrecorded immune exposures were likely present. The donor was CMV seronegative and was included in the group of 352 seronegative cohort members. A peripheral blood sample was provided by each donor, and peripheral blood mononuclear cells were used for TCR beta sequencing. Genomic DNA was extracted from the blood cell samples with the Qiagen DNeasy Blood Extraction Kit. V is cut by 7 bases and J by 5 bases, and the space between the germline ends is 14 bases. The CDR3 has 14 amino acids, counting the end cysteine and phenylalanine. The read is trimmed to its CDR3 DNA, 42 bases read in frame from base 1. CDR1 is given as LGHNA and CDR2 as YNFKEQ, both from the germline V gene.

The record originates from a study of cytomegalovirus exposure and HLA in healthy donors (dated by TCRdb to 2017 to 2019). Broadly, across the study: In an earlier analysis of under 600 of the donors, under 300 Gb of sequence data and 117 million unique TCR beta sequences from 150 million to 200 million T cells were reported. Four or five DR-DQ haplotypes were treated as single units for association and clustering because of strong linkage in the cohort. Rather than using new phenotypic data, the later analysis identified candidate immune exposures from TCR beta sequences and from how often those sequences occurred across donors. Every discovery cohort repertoire had been produced on one sequencing platform. Donor age, sex, ethnicity and CMV serostatus were compiled alongside the repertoire data. Class I and class II HLA loci were covered by the typing at four-digit resolution. On average, roughly 250,000 unique TCR beta nucleotide sequences were sequenced per donor among 398 genotyped donors of the cohort, with roughly 18% of those sequences being non-productive. A separate validation cohort of over a hundred different subjects was used in addition to the 666-subject first cohort. To predict cytomegalovirus infection status, the study combined high-throughput TCR immunosequencing, statistical association of individual TCRs with disease status, and machine learning. In a later analysis, previously published TCR beta repertoires from several hundred donors were re-analyzed and high-resolution HLA genotyping was added so that TCR occurrence patterns could be studied. The study was designed to test whether signatures of past pathogen exposure could be identified by cataloging public T cell receptors. Using immunosequencing, the study profiled T cell repertoires from 640 or so subjects and related those repertoires to cytomegalovirus serostatus. Genome-wide SNP genotypes for about 55% of the roughly 670 donors were used in a later genetic analysis, which treated that subset as a discovery cohort. An earlier analysis of roughly 580 of the donors used high-throughput TCR beta sequencing to judge whether each TCR beta V gene segment behaved as functional or pseudogenic. An early release covering more than 500 HLA-typed donors comprised approximately 290 gigabases of sequencing data and around 80 million unique TCR sequences. Of the roughly 400 genotyped donors, about 80% fell in the genetic ancestry cluster associated with self-reported Caucasian donors. The number of typed donors differed by locus: about 620-640 for A, B, C, DRB1 and DQB1; 500 to 550 for DQA1; 606 for DPA1; and around 470 for DPB1.

Library prep was done by the immunoSEQ multiplex PCR assay. A mixture of 60 forward primers for TCR Vbeta segments and 13 reverse primers for TCR Jbeta segments was used in the multiplex PCR. The CDR3 region of rearranged TCR beta genes was amplified from genomic DNA by a multiplex PCR assay. On the Illumina HiSeq System, the amplified TCR beta libraries were sequenced as 87-base-pair reads. Per the source publication's procedure: In a later analysis, roughly 80 million unique TCR beta chains were counted across the approximately 640 repertoires, and approximately 11 million of these chains were shared by at least two donors. To remove PCR and sequencing errors, raw reads were error-corrected and collapsed into unique sequences using a nearest-neighbor algorithm that merged closely related sequences. V, D and J gene segments were assigned by aligning CDR3 sequences to IMGT reference sequences. Each retained sequence needed at least a six-nucleotide match to both a V gene segment and a J gene segment. A rearrangement counted as productive if the CDR3 had no stop codons and remained in frame with V and J, and every other rearrangement counted as non-productive. CDR3 was defined according to IMGT convention as the region running from the second conserved V-encoded cysteine to the conserved J-encoded phenylalanine. Sequences without an unambiguous match to a single V gene segment were excluded from the earlier analysis of 450 to 650 of the donors. In an earlier analysis of around 590 of the donors, a V segment was called functional when productive rearrangements were above 56.7%, and segregating when the standard deviation between donors exceeded 5%. A statistical classification framework was built for diagnosing cytomegalovirus status from the catalog of TCR beta chain sequences. In a later analysis, TCR nucleotide sequences were compared against IMGT/GENE-DB human TR gene sequences so that V and J genes could be assigned. In a later analysis, CDR3 sequences and most-parsimonious VDJ recombination scenarios were assigned using the TCRdist pipeline. In a later analysis, each TCR beta chain was defined by its CDR3 amino acid sequence together with its V-gene family, and reads lacking a unique V-gene family were excluded. In a later analysis, around 650 highly shared, low-generation-probability nucleotide sequences were removed to address suspected cross-contamination and a sequencing artifact. For each public chain, a later analysis derived a clonal expansion index from normalized ranks of inferred template counts within each repertoire. In a later analysis, generation probabilities were computed using a VDJ recombination model fitted to out-of-frame rearrangements, and the results were checked against IGoR. A later analysis scored TCR-TCR, TCR-HLA and TCR-CMV co-occurrence with hypergeometric tests, applying a repertoire-size bias correction to TCR pairs. In a later analysis, false discovery rates were estimated by permuting HLA or CMV assignments 20 times. In a later analysis, co-occurring TCRs were grouped using DBSCAN, with TCRdist sequence similarity added in when clustering inside HLA-allele-positive subsets. Repertoires with fewer than 30,000 or more than 120,000 public chains were left out of co-occurrence clustering, as were about five repertoires with anomalous nucleotide sharing. TCRdb re-hosts the immuneACCESS table, in-frame sequences only. Its copies lack some clones; in the studies checked, an unresolved V gene accounts for under half of them, and the cause for the rest is not known. V, J and clone size derive from that table, while D and trimming were established from the DNA sequence. This sample comprises about 65,000 clones, approximately 67% of them detected only once. 2.5% to 3% of the sample goes to the ten largest clones.

Study-wide findings and limitations: A later analysis found that most CMV-associated TCR beta chains appeared HLA-restricted, with HLA associations seemingly driven largely by CMV exposure. A later genetic analysis associated a missense DCLRE1C variant with V-gene and J-gene trimming of TCR beta chains, and an independent cohort replicated the association. The study gave a list of over 150 TCR beta chains associated with cytomegalovirus. Presence/absence analyses assumed roughly uniform sequencing depth across donors, an assumption that may not hold. The cohort was sequenced for TCR beta chains only, and without alpha or paired-chain data the features that could be detected were limited. Compared with the 666-donor mean, donors in an Asian-associated ancestry cluster had fewer N-insertions in productive TCRs, according to a later genetic analysis. Some IMGT-functional V segments, including TRBV6-2 and TRBV6-3, could not be told apart with the 87-base-pair reads, so those segments were excluded. Linkage disequilibrium might explain the correlated functional status among segregating V segments, but an unknown experimental factor could not be ruled out. Compared with equally common non-associated chains, HLA-associated TCR beta chains in a later analysis were more clonally expanded and had lower generation probabilities. The classifier was reported to diagnose cytomegalovirus status with high specificity and sensitivity in both the original and validation cohorts. A further reported finding was that TCR beta sequences accurately predicted the HLA-A and HLA-B alleles for most subjects in the first cohort. Three of the identified cytomegalovirus-associated TCR beta chains were confirmed in vitro to be specific for cytomegalovirus antigens. In an earlier analysis of roughly 560 of the donors, most TCR beta V segments were observed in productive rearrangements about 90% or about 30% of the time, broadly matching IMGT annotations. A cluster of highly shared sequence variants was judged likely to be a technical artifact of the sequencing pipeline. Because counts were too low, about 18 rarely observed V segments, including chromosome 9 orphons, were excluded from the earlier analysis of several hundred of the donors. Because HLA typing was missing for some donors at each locus, association tests included only the typed subset. When HLA alleles, especially DR and DQ, strongly co-occurred, attributing TCR associations to individual alleles was difficult. Most TCR sequences were observed very rarely across donors, whereas some public TCRs were present in many individuals. According to the authors, the approach could potentially be generalized to other disease states and immunological phenotypes. In a later analysis, the rate of TCR association differed among HLA loci, with DRB1 alleles having the most associated TCRs and HLA-C alleles having the fewest. A later analysis reported that several top co-occurrence clusters appeared linked to parvovirus B19, influenza, CMV and Epstein-Barr virus. In a later analysis, 16,951 TCR beta sequences were associated with specific HLA alleles at a false discovery rate of 0.05. The only immune exposure information available for the cohort was CMV serostatus.

The sequence was obtained from a man under 40 in good health and CMV-seronegative. Sequencing was done on a sample of PBMCs. Recombination connected TRBV4-2 to TRBJ1-4, with no reliable assignment of the D segment. The DNA is TGTGCCAGCATGGAGGGAGGGAACAATGAAAAACTGTTTTTT. It specifies CASMEGGNNEKLFF.